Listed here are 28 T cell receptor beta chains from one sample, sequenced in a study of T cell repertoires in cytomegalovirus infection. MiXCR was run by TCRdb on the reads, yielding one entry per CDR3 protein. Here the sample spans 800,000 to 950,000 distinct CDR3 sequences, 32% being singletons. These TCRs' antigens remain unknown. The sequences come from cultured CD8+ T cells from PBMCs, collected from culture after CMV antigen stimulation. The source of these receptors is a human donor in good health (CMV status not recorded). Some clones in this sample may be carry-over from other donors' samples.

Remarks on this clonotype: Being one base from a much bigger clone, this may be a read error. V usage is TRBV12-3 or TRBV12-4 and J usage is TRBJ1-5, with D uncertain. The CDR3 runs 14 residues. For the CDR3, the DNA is TGTGCCAGCAGTTTCGGCCAGTTCGATCAGCCCCATCATTTT. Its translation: CASSFGQFDQPHHF.

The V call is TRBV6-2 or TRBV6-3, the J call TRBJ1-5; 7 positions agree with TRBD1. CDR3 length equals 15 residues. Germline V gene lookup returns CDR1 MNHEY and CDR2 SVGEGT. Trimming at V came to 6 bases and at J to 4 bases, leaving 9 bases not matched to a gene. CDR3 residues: CASSFWTGSNQPQHF. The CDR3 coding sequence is TGTGCCAGCAGCTTCTGGACAGGTTCGAATCAGCCCCAGCATTTT.

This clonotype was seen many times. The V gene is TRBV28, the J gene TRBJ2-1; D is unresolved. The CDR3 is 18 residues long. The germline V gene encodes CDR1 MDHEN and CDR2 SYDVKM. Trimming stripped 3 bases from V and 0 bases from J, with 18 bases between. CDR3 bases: TGTGCCAGCAGTTTTGCCCCGGACGCGTGGAGCTCCTACAATGAGCAGTTCTTC. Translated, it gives CASSFAPDAWSSYNEQFF.

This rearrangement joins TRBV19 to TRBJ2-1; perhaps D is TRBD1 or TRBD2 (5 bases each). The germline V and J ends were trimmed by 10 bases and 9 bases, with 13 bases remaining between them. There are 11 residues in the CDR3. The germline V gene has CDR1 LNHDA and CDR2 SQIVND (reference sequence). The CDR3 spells CATSGASEQFF. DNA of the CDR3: TGTGCCACCTCCGGGGCCTCTGAGCAGTTCTTC.

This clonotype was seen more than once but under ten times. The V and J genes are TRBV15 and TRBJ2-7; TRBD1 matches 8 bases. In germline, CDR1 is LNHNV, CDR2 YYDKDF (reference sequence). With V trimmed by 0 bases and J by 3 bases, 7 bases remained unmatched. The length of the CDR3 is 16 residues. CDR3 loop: CATSRDPPGGHYEQYF. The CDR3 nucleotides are TGTGCCACCAGCAGAGATCCTCCAGGGGGCCACTACGAGCAGTACTTC.

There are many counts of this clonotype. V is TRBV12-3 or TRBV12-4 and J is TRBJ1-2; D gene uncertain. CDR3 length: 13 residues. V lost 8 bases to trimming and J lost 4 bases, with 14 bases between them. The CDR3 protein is CASGPRAVYGYTF. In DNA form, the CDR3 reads TGTGCCAGCGGCCCTAGGGCAGTCTATGGCTACACCTTC.

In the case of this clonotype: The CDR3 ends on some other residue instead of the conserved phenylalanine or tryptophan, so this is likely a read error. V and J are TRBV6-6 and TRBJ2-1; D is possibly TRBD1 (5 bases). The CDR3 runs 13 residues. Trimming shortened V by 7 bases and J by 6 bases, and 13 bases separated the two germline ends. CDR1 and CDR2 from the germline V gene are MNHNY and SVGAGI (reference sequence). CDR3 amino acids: CASMSTALNEQFL. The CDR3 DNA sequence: TGTGCCAGCATGTCGACAGCACTCAATGAGCAGTTCTTA.

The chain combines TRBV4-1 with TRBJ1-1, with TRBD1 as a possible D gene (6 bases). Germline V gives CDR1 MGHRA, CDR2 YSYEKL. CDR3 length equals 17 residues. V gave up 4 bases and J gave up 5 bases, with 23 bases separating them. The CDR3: CASSPPDSGPWGTEAFF. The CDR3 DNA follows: TGCGCCAGCAGCCCGCCGGACAGTGGGCCTTGGGGGACTGAAGCTTTCTTT.

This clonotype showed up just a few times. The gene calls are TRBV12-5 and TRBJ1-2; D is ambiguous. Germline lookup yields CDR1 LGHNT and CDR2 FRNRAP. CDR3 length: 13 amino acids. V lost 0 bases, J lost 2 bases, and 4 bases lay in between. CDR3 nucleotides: TGTGCTAGTGGTTTGGTAGAGAACTATGGCTACACCTTC. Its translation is CASGLVENYGYTF.

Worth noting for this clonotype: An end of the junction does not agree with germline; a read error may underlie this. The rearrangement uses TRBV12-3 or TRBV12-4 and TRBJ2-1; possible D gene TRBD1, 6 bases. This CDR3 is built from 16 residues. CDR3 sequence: CACSFNRRGSYNEQFF. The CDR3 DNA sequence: TGTGCCTGCAGTTTTAACCGCAGGGGCTCCTACAATGAGCAGTTCTTC.

Here the CDR3 reads CASRADRWSQYF. CDR3 coding DNA: TGTGCCAGCAGAGCGGACCGCTGGTCCCAGTACTTC. The chain couples TRBV6-2 or TRBV6-3 to TRBJ2-5, with D tentatively TRBD2 (5 bases). Germline V gene sequence: CDR1 MNHEY, CDR2 SVGEGT. The CDR3 sequence is 12 residues long. Deletions cut 6 bases from V and 9 bases from J, with 14 bases between.

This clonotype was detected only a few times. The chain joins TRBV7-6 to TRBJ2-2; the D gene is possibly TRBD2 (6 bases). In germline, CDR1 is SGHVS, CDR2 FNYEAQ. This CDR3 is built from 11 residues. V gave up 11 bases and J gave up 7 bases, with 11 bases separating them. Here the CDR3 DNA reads TGTGCCTGGGGGGTAATCGGGGAGCTGTTTTTT. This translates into CAWGVIGELFF.

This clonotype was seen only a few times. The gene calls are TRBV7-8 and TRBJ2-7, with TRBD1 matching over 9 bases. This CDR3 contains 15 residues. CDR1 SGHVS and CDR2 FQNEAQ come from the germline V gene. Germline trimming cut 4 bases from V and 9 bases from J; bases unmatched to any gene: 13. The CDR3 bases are TGTGCCAGCAGCTCCCGGGACAGGGCTCCCCTTTTGCAGTACTTC. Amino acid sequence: CASSSRDRAPLLQYF.

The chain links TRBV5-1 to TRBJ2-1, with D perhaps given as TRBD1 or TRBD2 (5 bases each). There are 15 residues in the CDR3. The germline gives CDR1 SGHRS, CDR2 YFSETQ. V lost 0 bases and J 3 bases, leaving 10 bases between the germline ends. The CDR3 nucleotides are TGCGCCAGCAGCTTGGTCGGGGACGACTACAATGAGCAGTTCTTC. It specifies CASSLVGDDYNEQFF.

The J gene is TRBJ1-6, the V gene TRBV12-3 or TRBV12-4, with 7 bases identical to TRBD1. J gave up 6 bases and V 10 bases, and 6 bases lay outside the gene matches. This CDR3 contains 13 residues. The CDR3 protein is CATGRGINSPLHF. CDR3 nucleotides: TGTGCCACGGGCAGGGGGATTAATTCACCCCTCCACTTT.

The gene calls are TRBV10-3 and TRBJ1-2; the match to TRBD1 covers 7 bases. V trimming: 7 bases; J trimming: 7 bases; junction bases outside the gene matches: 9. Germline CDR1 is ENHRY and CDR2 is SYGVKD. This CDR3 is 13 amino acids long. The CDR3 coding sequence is TGTGCCATCACGGGAGGGACAGACAGTGGCTACACCTTC. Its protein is CAITGGTDSGYTF.

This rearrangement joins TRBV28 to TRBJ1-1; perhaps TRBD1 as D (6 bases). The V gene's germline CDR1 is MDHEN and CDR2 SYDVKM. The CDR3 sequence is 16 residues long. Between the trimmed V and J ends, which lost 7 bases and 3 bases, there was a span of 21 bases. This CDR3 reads CASTSSRVQGHTEAFF. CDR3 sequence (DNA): TGTGCCAGCACGTCCTCGAGGGTACAGGGCCACACTGAAGCTTTCTTT.

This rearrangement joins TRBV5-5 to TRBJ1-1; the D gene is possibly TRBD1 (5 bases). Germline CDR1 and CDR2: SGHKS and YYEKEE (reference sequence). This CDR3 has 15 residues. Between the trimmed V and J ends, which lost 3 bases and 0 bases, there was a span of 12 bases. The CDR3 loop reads CASSSSGTVNTEAFF. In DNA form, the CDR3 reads TGTGCCAGCAGCTCATCCGGGACGGTGAACACTGAAGCTTTCTTT.

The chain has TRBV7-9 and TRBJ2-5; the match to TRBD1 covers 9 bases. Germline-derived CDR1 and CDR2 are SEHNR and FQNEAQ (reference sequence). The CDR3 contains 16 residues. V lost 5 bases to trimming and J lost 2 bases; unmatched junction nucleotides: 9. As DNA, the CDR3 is TGTGCCAGCAGCCCCGGGACAGGGCAGGGGCAAGAGACCCAGTACTTC. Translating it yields CASSPGTGQGQETQYF.

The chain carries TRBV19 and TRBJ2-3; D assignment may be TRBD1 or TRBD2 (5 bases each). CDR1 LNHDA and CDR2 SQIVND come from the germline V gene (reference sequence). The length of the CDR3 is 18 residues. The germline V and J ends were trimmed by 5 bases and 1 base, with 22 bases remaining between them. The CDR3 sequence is CASSPGPGRTPRTDTQYF. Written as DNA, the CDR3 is TGTGCCAGTAGTCCTGGTCCAGGGAGAACCCCACGCACAGATACGCAGTATTTT.

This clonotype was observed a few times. CDR3 sequence: CASSPDSGFTTGANVLTF. The CDR3 bases are TGTGCCAGCAGCCCGGATTCAGGGTTCACAACTGGGGCCAACGTCCTGACTTTC. The V call is TRBV7-6, the J call TRBJ2-6, with D perhaps TRBD1 (5 bases). The V end was cut by 5 bases, the J end by 2 bases, with 19 bases between. Germline assignment: CDR1 SGHVS and CDR2 FNYEAQ. The CDR3 has 18 residues.

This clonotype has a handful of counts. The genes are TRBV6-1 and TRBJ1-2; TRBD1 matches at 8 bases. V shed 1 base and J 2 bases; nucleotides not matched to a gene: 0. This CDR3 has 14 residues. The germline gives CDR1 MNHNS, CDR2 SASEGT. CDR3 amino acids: CASSEDRGNYGYTF. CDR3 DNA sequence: TGTGCCAGCAGTGAAGACAGGGGGAACTATGGCTACACCTTC.

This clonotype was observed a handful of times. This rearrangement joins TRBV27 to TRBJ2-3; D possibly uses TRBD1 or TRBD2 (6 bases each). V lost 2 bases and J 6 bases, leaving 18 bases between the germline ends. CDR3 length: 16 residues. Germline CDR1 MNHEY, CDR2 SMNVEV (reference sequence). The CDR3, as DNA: TGTGCCAGCAGTTTACTCGTGGGGGGCCAGGGGGATACGCAGTATTTT. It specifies CASSLLVGGQGDTQYF.

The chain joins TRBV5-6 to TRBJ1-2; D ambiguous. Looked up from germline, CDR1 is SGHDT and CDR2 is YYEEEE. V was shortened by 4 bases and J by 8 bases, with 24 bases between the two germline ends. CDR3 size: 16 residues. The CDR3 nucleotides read TGTGCCAGCAGCCTCGATCCCTACGAGACCTTAATCGGCTACACCTTC. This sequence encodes CASSLDPYETLIGYTF.

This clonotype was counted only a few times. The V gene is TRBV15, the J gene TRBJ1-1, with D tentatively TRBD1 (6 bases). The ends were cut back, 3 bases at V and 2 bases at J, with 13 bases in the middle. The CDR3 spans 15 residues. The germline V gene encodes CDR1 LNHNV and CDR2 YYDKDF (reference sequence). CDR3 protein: CATSSGQTGNTEAFF. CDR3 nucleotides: TGTGCCACCAGCAGTGGACAGACGGGTAACACTGAAGCTTTCTTT. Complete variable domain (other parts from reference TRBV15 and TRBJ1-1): DAMVIQNPRYQVTQFGKPVTLSCSQTLNHNVMYWYQQKSSQAPKLLFHYYDKDFNNEADTPDNFQSRRPNTSFCFLDIRSPGLGDTAMYLCATSSGQTGNTEAFFGQGTRLTVV.

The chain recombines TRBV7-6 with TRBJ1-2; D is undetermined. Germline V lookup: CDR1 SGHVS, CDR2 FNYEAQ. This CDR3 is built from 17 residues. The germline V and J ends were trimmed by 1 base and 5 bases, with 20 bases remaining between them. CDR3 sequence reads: CASSLGSPALGGYGYTF. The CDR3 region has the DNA TGTGCCAGCAGCTTAGGTAGTCCCGCCCTGGGAGGGTATGGCTACACCTTC.

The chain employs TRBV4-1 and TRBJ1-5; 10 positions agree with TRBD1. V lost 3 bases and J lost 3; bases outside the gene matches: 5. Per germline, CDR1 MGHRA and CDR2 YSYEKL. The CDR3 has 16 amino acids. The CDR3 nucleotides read TGCGCCAGCAGCCAGGAGACAGGGGGCGTCAATCAGCCCCAGCATTTT. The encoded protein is CASSQETGGVNQPQHF.

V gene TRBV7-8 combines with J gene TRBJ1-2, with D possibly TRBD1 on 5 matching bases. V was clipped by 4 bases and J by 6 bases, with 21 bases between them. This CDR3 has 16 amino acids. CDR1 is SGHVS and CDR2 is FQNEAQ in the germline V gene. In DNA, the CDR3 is TGTGCCAGCAGCTCACACAGGAGGGGCGGTAGAGATGGCTACACCTTC. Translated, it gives CASSSHRRGGRDGYTF.